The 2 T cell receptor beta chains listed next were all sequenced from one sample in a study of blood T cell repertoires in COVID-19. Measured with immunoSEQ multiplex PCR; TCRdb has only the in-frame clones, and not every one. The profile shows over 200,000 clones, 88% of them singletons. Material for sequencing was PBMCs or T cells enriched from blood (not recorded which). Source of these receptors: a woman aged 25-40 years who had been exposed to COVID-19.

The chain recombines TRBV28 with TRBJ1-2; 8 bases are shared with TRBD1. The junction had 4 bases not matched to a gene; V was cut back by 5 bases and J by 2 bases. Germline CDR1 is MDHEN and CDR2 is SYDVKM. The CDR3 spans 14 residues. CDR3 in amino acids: CASSHQGANYGYTF. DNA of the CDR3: TGTGCCAGCAGTCATCAGGGGGCGAACTATGGCTACACCTTC.

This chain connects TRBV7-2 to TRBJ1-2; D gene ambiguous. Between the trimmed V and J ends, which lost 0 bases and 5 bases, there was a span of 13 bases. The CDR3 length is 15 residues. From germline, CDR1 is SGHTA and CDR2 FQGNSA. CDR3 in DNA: TGTGCCAGCAGCTTAGCGTCGACAAGAAATTATGGCTACACCTTC. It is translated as CASSLASTRNYGYTF.